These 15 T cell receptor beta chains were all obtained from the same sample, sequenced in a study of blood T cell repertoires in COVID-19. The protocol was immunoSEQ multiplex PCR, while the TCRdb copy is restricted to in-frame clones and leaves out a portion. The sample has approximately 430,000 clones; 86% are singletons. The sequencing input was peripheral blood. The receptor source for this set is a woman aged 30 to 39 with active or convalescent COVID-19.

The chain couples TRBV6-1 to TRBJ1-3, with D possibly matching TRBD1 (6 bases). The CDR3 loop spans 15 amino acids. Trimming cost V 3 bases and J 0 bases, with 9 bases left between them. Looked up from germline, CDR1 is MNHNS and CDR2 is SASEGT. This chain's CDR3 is CASSDTDSSGNTIYF. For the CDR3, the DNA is TGTGCCAGCAGTGATACGGACAGCTCTGGAAACACCATATATTTT.

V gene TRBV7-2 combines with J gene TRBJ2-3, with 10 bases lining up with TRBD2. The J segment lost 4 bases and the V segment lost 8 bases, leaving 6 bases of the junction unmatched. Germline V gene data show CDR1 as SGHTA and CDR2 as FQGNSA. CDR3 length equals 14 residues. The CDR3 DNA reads TGTGCCAGCCTAGCGGGAGTAGGCGCAGATACGCAGTATTTT. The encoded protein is CASLAGVGADTQYF.

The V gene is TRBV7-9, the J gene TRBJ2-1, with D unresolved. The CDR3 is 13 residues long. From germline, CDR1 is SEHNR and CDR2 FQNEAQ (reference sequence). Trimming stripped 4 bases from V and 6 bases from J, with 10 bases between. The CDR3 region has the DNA TGTGCCAGCAGCTCGACACCTGCCAATGAGCAGTTCTTC. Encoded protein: CASSSTPANEQFF.

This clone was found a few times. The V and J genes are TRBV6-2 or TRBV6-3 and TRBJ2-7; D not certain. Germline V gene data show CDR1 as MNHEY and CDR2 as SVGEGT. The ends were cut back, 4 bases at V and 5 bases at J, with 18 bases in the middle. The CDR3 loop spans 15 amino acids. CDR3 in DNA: TGTGCCAGCAGTTCCCTAGGTGGCACGTCGGACGAGCAGTACTTC. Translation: CASSSLGGTSDEQYF.

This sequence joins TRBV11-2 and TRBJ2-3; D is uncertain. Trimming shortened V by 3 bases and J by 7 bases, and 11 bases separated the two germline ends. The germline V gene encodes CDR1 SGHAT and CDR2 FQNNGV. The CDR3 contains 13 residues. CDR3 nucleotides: TGTGCCAGCAGCTTCTCAGTGATCAATACGCAGTATTTT. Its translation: CASSFSVINTQYF.

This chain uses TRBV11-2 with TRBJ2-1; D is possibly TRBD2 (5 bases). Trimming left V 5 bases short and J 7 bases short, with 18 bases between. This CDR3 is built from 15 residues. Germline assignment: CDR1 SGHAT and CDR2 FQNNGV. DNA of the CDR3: TGTGCCAGCAGCGTAACTAGTTCCTACGGGAATGAGCAGTTCTTC. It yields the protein CASSVTSSYGNEQFF. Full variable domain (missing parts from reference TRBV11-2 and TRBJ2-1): EAGVAQSPRYKIIEKRQSVAFWCNPISGHATLYWYQQILGQGPKLLIQFQNNGVVDDSQLPKDRFSAERLKGVDSTLKIQPAKLEDSAVYLCASSVTSSYGNEQFFGPGTRLTVL.

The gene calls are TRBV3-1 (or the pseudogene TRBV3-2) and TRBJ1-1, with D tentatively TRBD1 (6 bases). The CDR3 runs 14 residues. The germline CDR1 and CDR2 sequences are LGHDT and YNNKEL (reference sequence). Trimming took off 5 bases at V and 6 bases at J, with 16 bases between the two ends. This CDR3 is CASSYGQTVSEAFF. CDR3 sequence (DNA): TGTGCCAGCAGCTATGGACAGACCGTATCTGAAGCTTTCTTT.

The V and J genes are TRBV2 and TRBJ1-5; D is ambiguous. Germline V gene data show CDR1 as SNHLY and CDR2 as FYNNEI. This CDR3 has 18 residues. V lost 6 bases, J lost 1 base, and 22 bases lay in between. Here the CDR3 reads CASRRGTFPTASNQPQHF. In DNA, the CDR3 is TGTGCCAGCAGACGAGGAACATTCCCAACCGCCAGCAATCAGCCCCAGCATTTT.

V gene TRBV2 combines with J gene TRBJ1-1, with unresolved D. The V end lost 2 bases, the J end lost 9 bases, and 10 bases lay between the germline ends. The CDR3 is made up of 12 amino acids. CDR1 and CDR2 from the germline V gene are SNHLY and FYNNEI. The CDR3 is CASSESATKAFF. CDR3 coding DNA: TGTGCCAGCAGTGAATCGGCGACTAAAGCTTTCTTT.

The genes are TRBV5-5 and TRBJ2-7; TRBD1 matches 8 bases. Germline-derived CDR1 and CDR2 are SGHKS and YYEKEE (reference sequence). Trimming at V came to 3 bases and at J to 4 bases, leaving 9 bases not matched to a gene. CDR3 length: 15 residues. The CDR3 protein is CASSWGVQGAYEQYF. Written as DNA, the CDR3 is TGTGCCAGCAGCTGGGGTGTGCAGGGGGCTTACGAGCAGTACTTC. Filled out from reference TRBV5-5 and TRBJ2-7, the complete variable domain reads DAGVTQSPTHLIKTRGQQVTLRCSPISGHKSVSWYQQVLGQGPQFIFQYYEKEERGRGNFPDRFSARQFPNYSSELNVNALLLGDSALYLCASSWGVQGAYEQYFGPGTRLTVT.

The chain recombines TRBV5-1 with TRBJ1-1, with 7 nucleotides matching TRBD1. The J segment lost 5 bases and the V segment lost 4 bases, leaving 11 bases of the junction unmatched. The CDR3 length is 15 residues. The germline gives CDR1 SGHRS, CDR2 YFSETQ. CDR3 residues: CASSLAGTAKTEAFF. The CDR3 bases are TGCGCCAGCAGCCTAGCCGGGACAGCGAAGACTGAAGCTTTCTTT.

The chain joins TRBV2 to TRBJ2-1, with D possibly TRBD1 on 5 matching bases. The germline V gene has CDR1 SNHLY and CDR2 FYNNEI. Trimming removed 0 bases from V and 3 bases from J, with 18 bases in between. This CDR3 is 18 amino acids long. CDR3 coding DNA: TGTGCCAGCAGTGAAGCCCAGAAGGGCAGGGCTCTCTACAATGAGCAGTTCTTC. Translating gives CASSEAQKGRALYNEQFF.

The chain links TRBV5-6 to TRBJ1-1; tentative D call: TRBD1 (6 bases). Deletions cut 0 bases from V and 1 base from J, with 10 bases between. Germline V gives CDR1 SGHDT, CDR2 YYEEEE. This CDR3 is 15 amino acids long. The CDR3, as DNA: TGTGCCAGCAGCTTGGCCGGGACAACGAACACTGAAGCTTTCTTT. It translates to CASSLAGTTNTEAFF.

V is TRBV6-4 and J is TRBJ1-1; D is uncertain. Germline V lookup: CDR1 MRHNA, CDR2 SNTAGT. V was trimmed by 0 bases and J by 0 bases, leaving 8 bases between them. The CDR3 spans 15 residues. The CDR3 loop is CASSDSIGLNTEAFF. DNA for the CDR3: TGTGCCAGCAGTGACTCGATTGGCTTGAACACTGAAGCTTTCTTT.

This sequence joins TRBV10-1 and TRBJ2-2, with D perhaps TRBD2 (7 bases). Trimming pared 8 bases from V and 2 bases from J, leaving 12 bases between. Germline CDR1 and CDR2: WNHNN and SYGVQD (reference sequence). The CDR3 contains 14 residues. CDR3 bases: TGCGCCAGCCAGGGAGGGGGTAACACCGGGGAGCTGTTTTTT. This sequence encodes CASQGGGNTGELFF.